This entry lists 29 T cell receptor beta chains sequenced from one sample in a study of cytomegalovirus exposure and HLA in healthy donors. With 60 Vbeta and 13 Jbeta primers, the PCR was carried out. Assay used: immunoSEQ multiplex PCR; TCRdb lists only in-frame clones, some missing. The sample records around 78,000 clones, around 82% being singletons. Sequencing input: PBMCs. Receptors were obtained from a male donor in good health and CMV-seronegative.

The chain joins TRBV13 to TRBJ2-1; 10 nucleotides line up with TRBD2. The V gene's germline CDR1 is PRHDT and CDR2 FYEKMQ (reference sequence). The CDR3 is 17 amino acids. J was trimmed by 4 bases and V by 5 bases; bases with no gene match: 11. The CDR3 DNA reads TGTGCCAGCAGCCCCTGGAGTAGCGGGAGGTTGTACAATGAGCAGTTCTTC. This gives the protein CASSPWSSGRLYNEQFF.

In its sample, this clone was seen once. The rearrangement links TRBV5-4 to TRBJ1-1, with D perhaps matching TRBD1 (6 bases). Germline V gene sequence: CDR1 SGHNT, CDR2 YYREEE (reference sequence). Trimming stripped 0 bases from V and 1 base from J, with 10 bases between. The CDR3 has 15 amino acids. This chain's CDR3 is CASSLGGQRNTEAFF. The CDR3 DNA reads as TGTGCCAGCAGCTTGGGGGGGCAGCGGAACACTGAAGCTTTCTTT.

This clone has only one observation. The chain has TRBV4-2 and TRBJ2-2; perhaps TRBD2 as D (8 bases). Trimming cost V 4 bases and J 3 bases, with 18 bases left between them. Germline V gives CDR1 LGHNA, CDR2 YNFKEQ. This CDR3 is 17 amino acids long. The chain's CDR3 is CASSLPGGAGDTGELFF. CDR3 coding DNA: TGTGCCAGCAGCCTACCAGGGGGAGCGGGGGACACCGGGGAGCTGTTTTTT.

This rearrangement joins TRBV15 to TRBJ2-5; TRBD2 aligns across 8 bases. Germline V CDR1 and CDR2: LNHNV, YYDKDF (reference sequence). Trimming at V came to 5 bases and at J to 0 bases, leaving 2 bases not matched to a gene. The CDR3 runs 14 residues. The CDR3 sequence is CATSGGGYQETQYF. As DNA, the CDR3 is TGTGCCACCAGCGGCGGGGGGTACCAAGAGACCCAGTACTTC. Combining the CDR3 with reference TRBV15 and TRBJ2-5 gives the whole variable domain DAMVIQNPRYQVTQFGKPVTLSCSQTLNHNVMYWYQQKSSQAPKLLFHYYDKDFNNEADTPDNFQSRRPNTSFCFLDIRSPGLGDTAMYLCATSGGGYQETQYFGPGTRLLVL.

This clone has only a few counts. The V call is TRBV30, the J call TRBJ2-7; D call uncertain. Trimming removed 4 bases at V and 1 base at J, with 8 bases between. The length of the CDR3 is 12 residues. Germline CDR1 reads GTSNPN; CDR2 reads SVGIG (reference sequence). For the CDR3, the DNA is TGTGCCTGGATGGTAGCATCCTACGAGCAGTACTTC. Amino acid sequence: CAWMVASYEQYF.

Only a few counts were recorded for this clone. The chain links TRBV6-6 to TRBJ2-1; D not certain. This CDR3 is built from 13 residues. Trimming left V 2 bases short and J 9 bases short, with 11 bases between. Germline-derived CDR1 and CDR2 are MNHNY and SVGAGI (reference sequence). CDR3 in DNA: TGTGCCAGCAGTTACCCTCCTAGACCTGAGCAGTTCTTC. This encodes CASSYPPRPEQFF.

The V gene is TRBV5-1, the J gene TRBJ2-1, with 9 bases fitting TRBD2. Germline CDR1 and CDR2: SGHRS and YFSETQ. CDR3 length: 16 residues. J was trimmed by 3 bases and V by 0 bases; bases with no gene match: 4. The CDR3 sequence is CASSLGSGSFYNEQFF. The DNA for the CDR3 is TGCGCCAGCAGCTTGGGTAGCGGGAGTTTCTACAATGAGCAGTTCTTC.

The CDR3 is CASSSTGGMYEQYF. The CDR3 nucleotides are TGCGCCAGCAGCTCGACAGGGGGCATGTACGAGCAGTACTTC. The chain recombines TRBV5-1 with TRBJ2-7; 10 bases line up with TRBD1. With V trimmed by 3 bases and J by 4 bases, 4 bases remained unmatched. The germline gives CDR1 SGHRS, CDR2 YFSETQ. The CDR3 is 14 amino acids.

In its sample, this clone was seen a few times. The chain carries TRBV27 and TRBJ2-3; no reliable D call. The germline V gene has CDR1 MNHEY and CDR2 SMNVEV (reference sequence). The CDR3 is 16 residues long. V lost 5 bases to trimming and J lost 0 bases, with 15 bases between them. The CDR3 nucleotides read TGTGCCAGCAGTCCCCGTATCCTTTTTAGCACAGATACGCAGTATTTT. Amino acids: CASSPRILFSTDTQYF.

A note on this clone: Lacking the conserved final phenylalanine or tryptophan, this CDR3 likely reflects a read error. This chain links TRBV7-2 with TRBJ1-3, with TRBD1 as a possible D gene (6 bases). The CDR3 has 16 amino acids. Germline CDR1 SGHTA, CDR2 FQGNSA. Between the trimmed V and J ends, which lost 5 bases and 0 bases, there was a span of 14 bases. The CDR3 reads CASSPTDRPSGNTIYL. In nucleotides, the CDR3 is TGTGCCAGCAGCCCGACGGACAGACCCTCTGGAAACACCATATATCTT.

This chain joins TRBV6-5 and TRBJ2-7; 9 nucleotides align to TRBD1. The CDR3 spans 14 residues. With V trimmed by 3 bases and J by 3 bases, 3 bases remained unmatched. Germline V gene lookup returns CDR1 MNHEY and CDR2 SVGAGI. The CDR3 loop is CASSYAGQGYEQYF. In nucleotides, the CDR3 is TGTGCCAGCAGTTATGCGGGACAGGGCTACGAGCAGTACTTC.

V and J are TRBV4-2 and TRBJ2-5; possibly TRBD1 for D (6 bases). Germline V gene data show CDR1 as LGHNA and CDR2 as YNFKEQ. CDR3 length: 18 amino acids. V lost 1 base to trimming and J lost 0 bases, with 18 bases between them. The CDR3, as DNA: TGTGCCAGCAGCCAAGGCTTCAGGGGTAGAGGGTACCAAGAGACCCAGTACTTC. Translating it yields CASSQGFRGRGYQETQYF.

The rearrangement uses TRBV19 and TRBJ1-1; D perhaps matches TRBD1 (5 bases). V dropped 5 bases and J dropped 1 base, with 8 bases sitting between them. The CDR3 is 13 amino acids. Germline lookup yields CDR1 LNHDA and CDR2 SQIVND (reference sequence). This CDR3 is CASSLGQNTEAFF. The CDR3 coding sequence is TGTGCCAGTAGTCTCGGACAGAACACTGAAGCTTTCTTT.

This clone was detected once. V is TRBV11-2 and J is TRBJ2-6, with TRBD1 matching over 8 bases. This CDR3 spans 18 amino acids. J was trimmed by 4 bases and V by 2 bases; bases with no gene match: 10. From germline, CDR1 is SGHAT and CDR2 FQNNGV. CDR3 nucleotide sequence: TGTGCCAGCAGCTTAACCCCTCAGGGGGCGGGAGGGGCCAACGTCCTGACTTTC. Translation gives CASSLTPQGAGGANVLTF.

J is TRBJ1-1 and V is TRBV27; D gene uncertain. Trimming removed 5 bases from V and 11 bases from J, with 18 bases in between. The CDR3 extends over 13 amino acids. Germline values: CDR1 MNHEY, CDR2 SMNVEV (reference sequence). CDR3 sequence (DNA): TGTGCCAGCAGTCGCGGGGATCTGGGTTCGGCTTTCTTT. Protein: CASSRGDLGSAFF.

CDR3 nucleotides: TGTGCCAGTAGTATAGATTGGGGCACGACGGGTGTGACCCAGTACTTC. Translated: CASSIDWGTTGVTQYF. This chain links TRBV19 with TRBJ2-5; perhaps TRBD1 as D (5 bases). V lost 0 bases and J 7 bases, leaving 18 bases between the germline ends. Germline-derived CDR1 and CDR2 are LNHDA and SQIVND (reference sequence). The CDR3 is 16 amino acids.

The CDR3, as DNA: TGTGCCAGCAGCTTAGCGGGCCCGGCTGAAGCTTTCTTT. Translation: CASSLAGPAEAFF. The chain employs TRBV7-8 and TRBJ1-1; D not certain. With 0 bases removed from V and 6 bases from J, the gap between germline ends came to 8 bases. This CDR3 comprises 13 residues. Germline V gene lookup returns CDR1 SGHVS and CDR2 FQNEAQ.

The rearrangement uses TRBV30 and TRBJ1-3; D possibly corresponds to TRBD1 (6 bases). CDR1 and CDR2 (germline): GTSNPN, SVGIG (reference sequence). With 0 bases removed from V and 1 base from J, the gap between germline ends came to 13 bases. This CDR3 is built from 16 residues. CDR3 DNA sequence: TGTGCCTGGAGTGTACAGGGCCTATATTCTGGAAACACCATATATTTT. It codes for CAWSVQGLYSGNTIYF.

V and J are TRBV7-9 and TRBJ1-2, with D possibly being TRBD1 (6 bases). The germline CDR1 and CDR2 sequences are SEHNR and FQNEAQ (reference sequence). The CDR3 runs 12 residues. V lost 5 bases to trimming and J lost 12 bases, with 16 bases between them. CDR3 sequence reads: CASSPGQLVDTF. The CDR3 DNA sequence: TGTGCCAGCAGCCCCGGACAGTTGGTGGACACCTTC.

This clone was counted once. The chain recombines TRBV30 with TRBJ2-7; 8 positions match TRBD2. The CDR3 is 15 residues long. V lost 0 bases to trimming and J lost 6 bases; unmatched junction nucleotides: 10. The germline CDR1 and CDR2 sequences are GTSNPN and SVGIG (reference sequence). CDR3: CAWSVLSGRISEQYF. In DNA form, the CDR3 reads TGTGCCTGGAGTGTACTCAGCGGGAGAATTTCCGAGCAGTACTTC.

This sequence joins TRBV21-1 and TRBJ2-7; the table assigns TRBD1, which was not confirmed against the DNA. TRBV21-1 is given as a pseudogene. The CDR3 is 17 residues long. The CDR3 protein is CASGGYYDSLGGDEQYF. The CDR3 DNA is TGTGCCAGCGGCGGCTATTATGACAGCCTTGGCGGCGACGAGCAGTACTTC.

The V and J genes are TRBV7-8 and TRBJ2-1, with TRBD1 identical over 9 bases. Germline V lookup: CDR1 SGHVS, CDR2 FQNEAQ. V lost 2 bases and J lost 10; bases outside the gene matches: 9. This CDR3 spans 15 amino acids. The CDR3 region is CASSLRTGDGREQFF. CDR3 nucleotides: TGTGCCAGCAGCTTACGGACAGGGGATGGGCGCGAGCAGTTCTTC. Full variable domain (missing parts from reference TRBV7-8 and TRBJ2-1): GAGVSQSPRYKVAKRGQDVALRCDPISGHVSLFWYQQALGQGPEFLTYFQNEAQLDKSGLPSDRFFAERPEGSVSTLKIQRTQQEDSAVYLCASSLRTGDGREQFFGPGTRLTVL.

The chain combines TRBV7-9 with TRBJ2-1, with 7 bases matching TRBD1. The germline V gene has CDR1 SEHNR and CDR2 FQNEAQ (reference sequence). This CDR3 is 15 amino acids long. V lost 5 bases, J lost 2 bases, and 6 bases stayed unmatched. As DNA, the CDR3 is TGTGCCAGCAGCCCTATGACAGGGCCCTACAATGAGCAGTTCTTC. Protein sequence: CASSPMTGPYNEQFF. Drawing the rest from reference TRBV7-9 and TRBJ2-1, the complete variable domain is DTGVSQNPRHKITKRGQNVTFRCDPISEHNRLYWYRQTLGQGPEFLTYFQNEAQLEKSRLLSDRFSAERPKGSFSTLEIQRTEQGDSAMYLCASSPMTGPYNEQFFGPGTRLTVL.

The chain joins TRBV6-5 to TRBJ1-1, with 8 bases aligning to TRBD1. Losses at the gene ends were 4 bases for V and 8 bases for J; bases not matched to a gene: 9. The CDR3 is 14 amino acids. CDR1 and CDR2 from the germline V gene are MNHEY and SVGAGI. The CDR3 here is CASSWDRSTGEAFF. The CDR3 DNA follows: TGTGCCAGCAGTTGGGACAGGTCTACGGGGGAAGCTTTCTTT.

This chain uses TRBV11-2 with TRBJ1-5; possible D gene TRBD1, 6 bases. In germline, CDR1 is SGHAT, CDR2 FQNNGV. The CDR3 contains 15 residues. The V gene lost 5 bases and the J gene lost 4 bases, with 15 bases spanning the gap. The CDR3 region has the DNA TGTGCCAGCAGCCACGGGGGGCAGGCTAATCAGCCCCAGCATTTT. Translation: CASSHGGQANQPQHF.

This chain joins TRBV10-3 and TRBJ1-1, with 7 positions matching TRBD1. Germline V gene data show CDR1 as ENHRY and CDR2 as SYGVKD. The CDR3 covers 12 residues. With V trimmed by 8 bases and J by 1 base, 1 base remained unmatched. The CDR3 here is CAIGTANTEAFF. CDR3 nucleotide sequence: TGTGCCATCGGGACAGCGAACACTGAAGCTTTCTTT.

J is TRBJ2-6 and V is TRBV30, with D possibly matching TRBD1 (6 bases). CDR3 size: 16 residues. In germline, CDR1 is GTSNPN, CDR2 SVGIG (reference sequence). V gave up 3 bases and J gave up 2 bases, with 14 bases separating them. The DNA of the CDR3 is TGTGCCTGGAGCGAACAGGGTGGAACTGGGGCCAACGTCCTGACTTTC. This gives the protein CAWSEQGGTGANVLTF.

The chain joins TRBV5-8 to TRBJ2-7; TRBD2 aligns across 11 bases. CDR3 length equals 15 residues. V trimming: 0 bases; J trimming: 2 bases; junction bases outside the gene matches: 1. Germline V gene lookup returns CDR1 SGHTS and CDR2 YDEGEE. CDR3 in amino acids: CASSLGLAGTYEQYF. CDR3 DNA: TGTGCCAGCAGCTTGGGACTAGCGGGAACCTACGAGCAGTACTTC.

The chain employs TRBV5-1 and TRBJ2-1; 9 bases match TRBD2. V lost 4 bases to trimming and J lost 12 bases; unmatched junction nucleotides: 20. From germline, CDR1 is SGHRS and CDR2 YFSETQ. This CDR3 comprises 17 residues. CDR3 protein: CASSGAGTSSYRAVQFF. In DNA, the CDR3 is TGCGCCAGCAGCGGAGCAGGGACTAGCTCTTACCGAGCGGTGCAGTTCTTC.